Listed below are T cell receptor beta chains from one sample, sequenced in a study of graft-versus-host responses after intestinal transplantation. Some clones are missing from TCRdb's copy, which holds only in-frame ones; the method was immunoSEQ multiplex PCR. Among 29,000 or so clones, around 83% were seen once, and the ten largest hold 3% to 3.5%. This material consisted of ileum tissue, taken 98 days after intestinal transplantation. The receptors come from a human patient who received an intestinal transplant, so some T cells may come from the graft donor. Both conserved end residues are part of each CDR3. A D gene is named only where the DNA matches it firmly. Clone size is not always given. Where it is, it says once, few, many or a class for expanded clones.

clone size | CDR3 length | J gene | D gene | V gene | CDR3 protein | CDR3 DNA
. | 13 | TRBJ2-7 | TRBD1 | TRBV30 | CAWGQGPTYEQYF | TGTGCCTGGGGACAGGGCCCTACCTACGAGCAGTACTTC
few | 13 | TRBJ2-7 | TRBD1 | TRBV29-1 | CSVAPGQPYEQYF | TGCAGCGTTGCCCCGGGACAGCCCTACGAGCAGTACTTC
. | 16 | TRBJ2-3 | . | TRBV18 | CASSPPGTPRTDTQYF | TGTGCCAGCTCACCACCGGGAACACCGAGGACAGATACGCAGTATTTT
. | 15 | TRBJ1-1 | . | TRBV15 | CATSREYDAATEAFF | TGTGCCACCAGCAGAGAATACGATGCTGCCACTGAAGCTTTCTTT
once | 13 | TRBJ2-5 | . | TRBV7-6 | CASSLYLEETQYF | TGTGCCAGCAGCTTATACCTCGAAGAGACCCAGTACTTC
. | 14 | TRBJ2-1 | . | TRBV6-1 | CASSFTGHQNEQFF | TGTGCCAGCAGTTTCACGGGACACCAGAATGAGCAGTTCTTC
medium-sized | 14 | TRBJ1-5 | . | TRBV9 | CASSVSHSNQPQHF | TGTGCCAGCAGCGTATCCCATAGCAATCAGCCCCAGCATTTT
. | 17 | TRBJ2-5 | TRBD2 | TRBV2 | CASSWGLAGKTGETQYF | TGTGCCAGCAGCTGGGGACTAGCGGGGAAAACGGGAGAGACCCAGTACTTC
. | 15 | TRBJ2-3 | . | TRBV5-8 | CASSLVLGGTDTQYF | TGTGCCAGCAGCTTGGTCTTAGGGGGCACAGATACGCAGTATTTT
. | 12 | TRBJ1-1 | . | TRBV30 | CAWSVGSGEAFF | TGTGCCTGGAGTGTAGGGTCCGGAGAAGCTTTCTTT
. | 14 | TRBJ1-5 | TRBD1 | TRBV30 | CAWSVAGGRQPQHF | TGTGCCTGGAGTGTAGCAGGGGGGCGTCAGCCCCAGCATTTT
once | 15 | TRBJ1-5 | . | TRBV6-1 | CASSELGRFGQPQHF | TGTGCCAGCAGTGAATTGGGTAGGTTTGGTCAGCCCCAGCATTTT
. | 13 | TRBJ1-5 | . | TRBV19 | CASTRAFNQPQHF | TGTGCCAGTACCAGGGCCTTCAATCAGCCCCAGCATTTT
. | 11 | TRBJ2-7 | . | TRBV19 | CASGDGDEQYF | TGTGCCAGTGGAGATGGGGACGAGCAGTACTTC
. | 12 | TRBJ2-1 | . | TRBV6-5 | CASTPRDYEQFF | TGTGCCAGCACTCCTAGGGATTATGAGCAGTTCTTC
medium-sized | 16 | TRBJ2-7 | . | TRBV6-6 | CASSYSSQGMGYEQYF | TGTGCCAGCAGTTACTCGAGCCAGGGTATGGGCTACGAGCAGTACTTC
. | 16 | TRBJ2-1 | . | TRBV6-5 | CASSYPNGAGYNEQFF | TGTGCCAGCAGTTACCCGAACGGGGCGGGCTACAATGAGCAGTTCTTC
. | 12 | TRBJ2-1 | . | TRBV18 | CASSPQRREQFF | TGTGCCAGCTCACCACAGCGCAGGGAGCAGTTCTTC
once | 11 | TRBJ2-5 | . | TRBV7-8 | CASSSSYGQDF | TGTGCCAGCAGCTCTAGCTACGGGCAGGACTTC
. | 14 | TRBJ1-4 | . | TRBV5-1 | CASSPDGLNEKLFF | TGCGCCAGCAGCCCGGACGGGTTAAATGAAAAACTGTTTTTT
. | 16 | TRBJ2-3 | . | TRBV21-1 | CASSRLAGESTDTQYF | TGTGCCAGCAGCCGACTAGCGGGAGAAAGCACAGATACGCAGTATTTT
. | 14 | TRBJ2-3 | . | TRBV7-9 | CASSLDSYPDTQYF | TGTGCCAGCAGCTTAGACTCTTACCCAGATACGCAGTATTTT
. | 14 | TRBJ1-1 | . | TRBV6-5 | CASSSRQSNTEAFF | TGTGCCAGCAGTTCGAGACAATCGAACACTGAAGCTTTCTTT
. | 13 | TRBJ1-6 | . | TRBV5-6 | CASSLTTNSPLHF | TGTGCCAGCAGCCTGACCACCAATTCACCCCTCCACTTT
. | 18 | TRBJ1-1 | TRBD1 | TRBV19 | CASSGQGALLRMNTEAFF | TGTGCCAGTAGTGGGCAGGGGGCCCTTCTACGAATGAACACTGAAGCTTTCTTT
. | 16 | TRBJ2-3 | TRBD2 | TRBV4-1 | CASSQEGRGGVDTQYF | TGCGCCAGCAGCCAAGAAGGGCGGGGGGGAGTAGATACGCAGTATTTT
. | 14 | TRBJ2-7 | . | TRBV7-8 | CASSLRADSYEQYF | TGTGCCAGCAGCTTGAGGGCGGACTCCTACGAGCAGTACTTC
. | 14 | TRBJ2-7 | TRBD2 | TRBV11-2 | CASSVSGGSYEQYF | TGTGCCAGCAGCGTTAGCGGGGGCTCCTACGAGCAGTACTTC
. | 11 | TRBJ1-2 | . | TRBV6-5 | CASLGGGTVTF | TGTGCCAGCCTCGGGGGAGGGACTGTCACCTTC
. | 13 | TRBJ2-7 | . | TRBV7-3 | CASSLSHRREQYF | TGTGCCAGCAGCTTAAGCCACCGTAGAGAGCAGTACTTC
. | 14 | TRBJ2-1 | TRBD1 | TRBV7-8 | CASSSKGQGNEQFF | TGTGCCAGCAGCTCAAAGGGACAGGGAAATGAGCAGTTCTTC
. | 19 | TRBJ1-2 | . | TRBV5-4 | CASSSALTFDTGPLYGYTF | TGTGCCAGCAGCTCAGCCCTCACGTTCGACACCGGACCTCTCTATGGCTACACCTTC
. | 15 | TRBJ2-1 | . | TRBV12-5 | CASGLGVSSYNEQFF | TGTGCTAGTGGTTTGGGGGTGAGCTCCTACAATGAGCAGTTCTTC
. | 13 | TRBJ1-4 | . | TRBV6-5 | CASSSEGREKLFF | TGTGCCAGCAGTTCCGAGGGGCGAGAAAAACTGTTTTTT